Below are 21 T cell receptor beta chains sequenced from a single sample in a study of T-cell memory formation after mild COVID-19. TCRdb re-derived calls from the 5' RACE reads in MiXCR, one entry per CDR3 protein. This table holds approximately 200,000 distinct CDR3 sequences, 16% found once. The specimen sequenced was PBMCs or a T cell subset sorted from them (not recorded which). The receptors stem from an adult woman who had mild COVID-19 (a few samples of this study predate the infection). Cell type and time point are not known.

This clonotype came up a few times. Mismatch with germline at one junction end may stem from a read error. The chain links TRBV7-7 to TRBJ2-1; D may be TRBD2 (5 bases). CDR3 length: 14 amino acids. Germline CDR1 and CDR2: SSHAT and FNYEAQ (reference sequence). The CDR3 is CASSLDGIYNEQFF. The DNA for the CDR3 is TGTGCTAGCAGCTTAGACGGGATCTACAATGAGCAGTTCTTC.

The rearrangement uses TRBV15 and TRBJ2-7, with 9 bases that match TRBD1. This CDR3 comprises 15 residues. Germline-derived CDR1 and CDR2 are LNHNV and YYDKDF (reference sequence). J was trimmed by 3 bases and V by 0 bases; bases with no gene match: 3. The CDR3 reads CATSREGDRVYEQYF. CDR3 nucleotides: TGTGCCACCAGCAGAGAGGGGGACAGGGTCTACGAGCAGTACTTC.

This clonotype was counted only a few times. V and J are TRBV5-1 and TRBJ1-6, with D perhaps matching TRBD1 (6 bases). The germline V gene has CDR1 SGHRS and CDR2 YFSETQ. V was trimmed by 3 bases and J by 7 bases, leaving 11 bases between them. The CDR3 consists of 14 residues. CDR3 in DNA: TGCGCCAGCAGCTCCGGGACACCAAATTCACCCCTCCACTTT. Translated: CASSSGTPNSPLHF.

A few counts support this clonotype. V is TRBV21-1 and J is TRBJ2-7. TRBV21-1 is tagged as a pseudogene. The CDR3 is 17 residues long. CDR3 loop: CASSKERFWTIPYEQYF. CDR3 nucleotide sequence: TGTGCCAGCAGCAAAGAACGGTTCTGGACCATCCCCTACGAGCAGTACTTC.

The chain is built from TRBV5-1 and TRBJ1-2, with a possible D match to TRBD1 (6 bases). The CDR3 has 15 amino acids. V dropped 0 bases and J dropped 8 bases, with 17 bases sitting between them. CDR1 SGHRS and CDR2 YFSETQ come from the germline V gene. The CDR3 region is CASSLGDTGNFGYTF. CDR3 DNA sequence: TGCGCCAGCAGCTTGGGGGACACAGGGAACTTCGGCTACACCTTC.

V gene TRBV5-1 combines with J gene TRBJ1-2; D perhaps matches TRBD1 (5 bases). The CDR3 has 16 amino acids. CDR1 is SGHRS, CDR2 YFSETQ, per germline. Trimming pared 0 bases from V and 5 bases from J, leaving 17 bases between. The CDR3 loop reads CASSLDGAARGYGYTF. The CDR3 nucleotides are TGCGCCAGCAGCTTGGATGGGGCGGCCCGAGGGTATGGCTACACCTTC.

V gene TRBV7-2 combines with J gene TRBJ2-7, with 9 bases identical to TRBD2. Germline loops: CDR1 SGHTA, CDR2 FQGNSA. V dropped 2 bases and J dropped 4; count of bases not matched to a gene: 3. There are 14 residues in the CDR3. This CDR3 is CASSLSLAGYEQYF. The CDR3 coding sequence is TGTGCCAGCAGCTTATCACTAGCGGGTTACGAGCAGTACTTC.

This clonotype has more than one count but fewer than ten. The rearrangement joins TRBV7-2 to TRBJ2-4; D gene ambiguous. The V gene's germline CDR1 is SGHTA and CDR2 FQGNSA. Trimming took off 5 bases at V and 0 bases at J, with 8 bases between the two ends. The CDR3 is made up of 14 amino acids. This CDR3 is CASSPTLAKNIQYF. The CDR3 DNA reads as TGTGCCAGCAGCCCTACCCTAGCCAAAAACATTCAGTACTTC.

This clonotype showed up just a few times. The chain recombines TRBV5-5 with TRBJ2-1, with 7 nucleotides matching TRBD1. This CDR3 contains 18 residues. V was pared by 0 bases and J by 6 bases, with 15 bases of the junction left unmatched. CDR1 SGHKS and CDR2 YYEKEE come from the germline V gene (reference sequence). The CDR3 coding sequence is TGTGCCAGCAGCTTGGGACAACTACAGGGGTTGTTCGGCAATGAGCAGTTCTTC. Translation gives CASSLGQLQGLFGNEQFF.

DNA for the CDR3: TGTGCCAGCAGGCCACCGGGGGTCCGCCAAGAGACCCAGTACTTC. It translates to CASRPPGVRQETQYF. This chain links TRBV27 with TRBJ2-5, with TRBD2 as a possible D gene (6 bases). This CDR3 comprises 15 residues. Germline V CDR1 and CDR2: MNHEY, SMNVEV (reference sequence). Trimming removed 6 bases from V and 1 base from J, with 15 bases in between.

This clonotype was counted ten times or more. The chain is built from TRBV7-2 and TRBJ2-1; 15 bases are a match to TRBD2. Germline assignment: CDR1 SGHTA and CDR2 FQGNSA. Losses at the gene ends were 5 bases for V and 0 bases for J; bases not matched to a gene: 8. CDR3 size: 19 residues. The CDR3 bases are TGTGCCAGCAGCCCGCCGGGACTAGCGGGAGGTAGCTCCTACAATGAGCAGTTCTTC. Translation gives CASSPPGLAGGSSYNEQFF.

V is TRBV3-1 and J is TRBJ1-1; D is undetermined. CDR1 and CDR2 (germline): LGHDT, YNNKEL (reference sequence). The V end was cut by 0 bases, the J end by 1 base, with 6 bases between. The CDR3 totals 14 residues. CDR3 residues: CASSQDWGNTEAFF. CDR3 in DNA: TGTGCCAGCAGCCAAGATTGGGGGAACACTGAAGCTTTCTTT.

This clonotype has a handful of counts. The rearrangement joins TRBV29-1 to TRBJ2-1; D not resolved. Trimming took off 7 bases at V and 4 bases at J, with 8 bases between the two ends. The germline V gene encodes CDR1 SQVTM and CDR2 ANQGSEA. This CDR3 has 11 residues. CDR3 DNA: TGCAGCGGGCTCAGTTACAATGAGCAGTTCTTC. Protein: CSGLSYNEQFF.

The chain links TRBV4-3 to TRBJ1-6; 7 nucleotides match TRBD1. The CDR3 runs to 18 residues. Germline CDR1 is LGHNA and CDR2 is YSLEER. With 1 base clipped from V and 7 bases from J, the junction kept 13 bases outside the gene matches. CDR3 in DNA: TGCGCCAGCAGCCAAGTCAATAAGGGGGCTCGTCGGAATTCACCCCTCCACTTT. Translated: CASSQVNKGARRNSPLHF.

This chain links TRBV6-2 or TRBV6-3 with TRBJ2-2; 10 nucleotides align to TRBD2. Germline V CDR1 and CDR2: MNHEY, SVGEGT. The CDR3 is 17 residues long. V trimming: 6 bases; J trimming: 1 base; junction bases outside the gene matches: 8. This CDR3 is CASSLAGVGENTGELFF. CDR3 coding DNA: TGTGCCAGCAGCCTAGCGGGAGTCGGAGAGAACACCGGGGAGCTGTTTTTT.

This clonotype was detected only a few times. V gene TRBV10-3 combines with J gene TRBJ2-5; the match to TRBD1 covers 7 bases. The CDR3 is 13 amino acids. The V segment lost 6 bases and the J segment 3 bases; nucleotides outside the gene matches: 4. Germline V gene data show CDR1 as ENHRY and CDR2 as SYGVKD. CDR3 coding DNA: TGTGCCATCAGGACCGACAGGGAAGAGACCCAGTACTTC. Encoded protein: CAIRTDREETQYF.

This clonotype was picked up a small number of times. This chain connects TRBV10-3 to TRBJ2-7; the match to TRBD2 covers 10 bases. J was trimmed by 4 bases and V by 4 bases; bases with no gene match: 10. This CDR3 spans 16 amino acids. Germline V gene lookup returns CDR1 ENHRY and CDR2 SYGVKD. The CDR3 sequence: CAISGGLAGVIYEQYF. In DNA form, the CDR3 reads TGTGCCATCAGTGGGGGGCTAGCGGGAGTGATTTACGAGCAGTACTTC.

This clonotype was counted only a few times. The J gene is TRBJ2-5, the V gene TRBV18; tentative D call: TRBD1 (6 bases). CDR3 length: 15 residues. The germline CDR1 and CDR2 sequences are KGHSH and LQKENI. Trimming took off 2 bases at V and 1 base at J, with 11 bases between the two ends. CDR3 in amino acids: CASSPTRTAQETQYF. The CDR3 DNA is TGTGCCAGCTCACCAACCCGGACAGCCCAAGAGACCCAGTACTTC.

The sample holds a few counts of this clonotype. The chain employs TRBV7-2 and TRBJ2-5, with D possibly matching TRBD1 (6 bases). This CDR3 comprises 12 residues. Trimming took off 6 bases at V and 3 bases at J, with 8 bases between the two ends. Germline CDR1 SGHTA, CDR2 FQGNSA. The CDR3 bases are TGTGCCAGCAGGCGGACAGAAGAGACCCAGTACTTC. This gives the protein CASRRTEETQYF.

This clonotype turned up a few times. The chain uses TRBV5-1 and TRBJ2-7; no reliable D call. Germline V gene lookup returns CDR1 SGHRS and CDR2 YFSETQ. CDR3 size: 15 residues. V lost 0 bases and J lost 2, with 12 bases in between. The CDR3 region has the DNA TGCGCCAGCAGCTTGGCCTACTCGCCGACCTACGAGCAGTACTTC. Translated, it gives CASSLAYSPTYEQYF.

There are a few counts of this clonotype. The chain has TRBV20-1 and TRBJ1-1; possibly TRBD1 for D (6 bases). Germline CDR1 and CDR2: DFQATT and SNEGSKA (reference sequence). CDR3 length: 16 amino acids. Trimming took 6 bases from V and 1 from J, leaving 21 bases between them. The CDR3 sequence is CSAPRGGGRRNTEAFF. DNA of the CDR3: TGCAGTGCCCCCCGGGGGGGGGGCCGGAGGAACACTGAAGCTTTCTTT.